This TCR beta chain is from a study of cytomegalovirus exposure and HLA in healthy donors. With respect to this clone: The antigen remains undetermined.

Germline lookup yields CDR1 SGHVT and CDR2 SQSDAQ. J was trimmed by 1 base and V by 5 bases; bases with no gene match: 9. The CDR3 is 17 residues long. PCR was performed using 60 Vbeta and 13 Jbeta primers. Method: immunoSEQ multiplex PCR; TCRdb's copy keeps in-frame clones and lacks some. The data contain under 100,000 clones, roughly 73% of them singletons. Broader study findings: The study carried out a later analysis of TCR beta sequences. It associated some 18,000 of them with specific HLA alleles at a false discovery rate of 0.05. Productive status was seen about 90% or about 30% of the time for most TCR beta V segments in an earlier analysis.

The source of this sequence is a boy between 10 and 17 years old in good health and CMV-seronegative. The sample was PBMCs. The chain has TRBV7-4 and TRBJ2-4, with 9 bases identical to TRBD1. The DNA of the CDR3 is TGTGCCAGCAGCCAGGGACAGGGCGCTTTCGCCAAAAACATTCAGTACTTC. Encoded protein: CASSQGQGAFAKNIQYF. The full variable domain, its missing parts supplied by reference TRBV7-4 and TRBJ2-4, is GAGVSQSPRYKVAKRGRDVALRCDSISGHVTLYWYRQTLGQGSEVLTYSQSDAQRDKSGRPSGRFSAERPERSVSTLKIQRTEQGDSAVYLCASSQGQGAFAKNIQYFGAGTRLSVL.